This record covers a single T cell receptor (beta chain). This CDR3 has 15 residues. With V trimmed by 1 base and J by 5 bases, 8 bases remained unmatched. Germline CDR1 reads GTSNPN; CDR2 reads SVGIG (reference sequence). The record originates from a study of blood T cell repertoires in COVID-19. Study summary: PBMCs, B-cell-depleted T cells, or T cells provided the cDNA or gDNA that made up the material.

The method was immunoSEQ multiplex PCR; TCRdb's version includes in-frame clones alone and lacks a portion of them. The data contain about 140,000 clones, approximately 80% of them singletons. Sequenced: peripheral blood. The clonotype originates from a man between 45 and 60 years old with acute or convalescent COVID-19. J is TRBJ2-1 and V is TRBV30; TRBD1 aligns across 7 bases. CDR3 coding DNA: TGTGCCTGGAGTGGGTTGGGTCAGGGGGACAATGAGCAGTTCTTC. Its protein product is CAWSGLGQGDNEQFF. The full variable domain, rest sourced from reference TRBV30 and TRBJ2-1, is SQTIHQWPATLVQPVGSPLSLECTVEGTSNPNLYWYRQAAGRGLQLLFYSVGIGQISSEVPQNLSASRPQDRQFILSSKKLLLSDSGFYLCAWSGLGQGDNEQFFGPGTRLTVL.